The 31 T cell receptor beta chains presented below share a single source sample, sequenced in a study of blood T cell repertoires in COVID-19. Repertoires were generated with immunoSEQ multiplex PCR, while TCRdb's copy carries only in-frame clones and drops some. The sample has more than 110,000 clones; roughly 89% are singletons. The source material was PBMCs or T cells enriched from blood (not recorded which). These receptors were collected from a man between 50 and 59 years old who had recovered from COVID-19.

The chain carries TRBV7-3 and TRBJ2-5; TRBD2 agrees at 7 bases. The CDR3 spans 12 residues. Germline loops: CDR1 SGHTA, CDR2 FQGTGA. V was pared by 4 bases and J by 4 bases, with 0 bases of the junction left unmatched. CDR3 bases: TGTGCCAGCAGCTCGGGGGGAGAGACCCAGTACTTC. It translates to CASSSGGETQYF. Full variable domain (rest looked up from reference TRBV7-3 and TRBJ2-5): GAGVSQTPSNKVTEKGKYVELRCDPISGHTALYWYRQSLGQGPEFLIYFQGTGAADDSGLPNDRFFAVRPEGSVSTLKIQRTERGDSAVYLCASSSGGETQYFGPGTRLLVL.

The V and J genes are TRBV28 and TRBJ2-7, with a weak D call TRBD1 (6 bases). The CDR3 runs 14 residues. V lost 4 bases to trimming and J lost 8 bases, with 18 bases between them. The germline V gene has CDR1 MDHEN and CDR2 SYDVKM. CDR3 sequence reads: CASSSIRQGIKQYV. The CDR3 DNA sequence: TGTGCCAGCAGTTCTATCCGCCAGGGGATCAAGCAGTACGTC.

V is TRBV5-5 and J is TRBJ2-5, with 12 bases aligning to TRBD2. The germline gives CDR1 SGHKS, CDR2 YYEKEE (reference sequence). This CDR3 has 15 amino acids. V shed 2 bases, J shed 5 bases, and the junction held 4 bases outside the gene matches. The CDR3 DNA reads as TGTGCCAGCAGCTTACTAGCGGGAGGAGGGGAGACCCAGTACTTC. As protein: CASSLLAGGGETQYF.

This chain joins TRBV2 and TRBJ2-7; tentatively, D is TRBD1 (6 bases). V dropped 4 bases and J dropped 4 bases, with 14 bases sitting between them. In germline, CDR1 is SNHLY, CDR2 FYNNEI. This CDR3 spans 14 amino acids. CDR3 DNA: TGTGCCAGCAGTGCCAACAGGGACGGATACGAGCAGTACTTC. Protein sequence: CASSANRDGYEQYF. Full variable domain (remainder filled in from reference TRBV2 and TRBJ2-7): EPEVTQTPSHQVTQMGQEVILRCVPISNHLYFYWYRQILGQKVEFLVSFYNNEISEKSEIFDDQFSVERPDGSNFTLKIRSTKLEDSAMYFCASSANRDGYEQYFGPGTRLTVT.

This clone has only a few counts. The rearrangement joins TRBV19 to TRBJ1-2, with 7 bases identical to TRBD1. Germline V gene data show CDR1 as LNHDA and CDR2 as SQIVND (reference sequence). The CDR3 has 13 residues. V gave up 8 bases and J gave up 4 bases; unmatched junction bases: 7. CDR3 residues: CASFNTGVYGYTF. CDR3 sequence (DNA): TGTGCCAGTTTTAATACAGGGGTCTATGGCTACACCTTC.

V and J are TRBV27 and TRBJ2-7; D is undetermined. Trimming pared 6 bases from V and 4 bases from J, leaving 16 bases between. Per the germline V gene, CDR1 is MNHEY and CDR2 is SMNVEV (reference sequence). The CDR3 totals 14 residues. The chain's CDR3 is CASSRSYANYEQYF. The CDR3 nucleotides read TGTGCCAGCAGCCGCTCCTACGCTAATTACGAGCAGTACTTC.

The chain joins TRBV18 to TRBJ2-2; 9 bases map to TRBD1. CDR1 is KGHSH, CDR2 LQKENI, per germline. CDR3 length: 14 residues. V was clipped by 5 bases and J by 5 bases; unmatched bases: 3. The CDR3 spells CASSKGQGTGELFF. CDR3 DNA: TGTGCCAGCTCAAAAGGACAGGGGACCGGGGAGCTGTTTTTT.

The chain carries TRBV6-5 and TRBJ2-2; D remains unclear. This CDR3 is built from 13 residues. The ends were cut back, 6 bases at V and 6 bases at J, with 11 bases in the middle. The V gene's germline CDR1 is MNHEY and CDR2 SVGAGI. Here the CDR3 reads CASSSQSSGELFF. In DNA form, the CDR3 reads TGTGCCAGCAGCTCGCAGTCCTCCGGGGAGCTGTTTTTT.

The V gene is TRBV27, the J gene TRBJ1-2; 11 bases match TRBD1. CDR1 and CDR2 from the germline V gene are MNHEY and SMNVEV (reference sequence). Germline trimming cut 9 bases from V and 4 bases from J; bases unmatched to any gene: 7. The CDR3 totals 14 residues. CDR3 amino acids: CARPDRGLGYGYTF. As DNA, the CDR3 is TGTGCCAGGCCGGACAGGGGGCTCGGCTATGGCTACACCTTC.

This clone was detected only once. The chain joins TRBV12-3 or TRBV12-4 to TRBJ2-5; D call uncertain. The CDR3 is 11 amino acids. Deletions cut 6 bases from V and 2 bases from J, with 4 bases between. CDR3 bases: TGTGCCAGCAGCCAACAAGAGACCCAGTACTTC. Translating gives CASSQQETQYF.

This chain uses TRBV4-3 with TRBJ2-3, with 10 bases aligning to TRBD2. Trimming removed 4 bases from V and 4 bases from J; junction bases left unmatched: 5. The CDR3 sequence is 15 residues long. Germline CDR1 and CDR2: LGHNA and YSLEER. CDR3 residues: CASSRLAGAPDTQYF. CDR3 in DNA: TGCGCCAGCAGCCGGCTAGCGGGAGCCCCAGATACGCAGTATTTT.

The V and J genes are TRBV7-9 and TRBJ1-2; 8 nucleotides match TRBD1. The CDR3 consists of 16 residues. Germline loops: CDR1 SEHNR, CDR2 FQNEAQ (reference sequence). V lost 0 bases, J lost 8 bases, and 11 bases stayed unmatched. The CDR3 sequence is CASSLALQGATMGYTF. The DNA of the CDR3 is TGTGCCAGCAGCTTAGCGCTTCAGGGGGCTACTATGGGCTACACCTTC. Looking up the rest from reference TRBV7-9 and TRBJ1-2 gives the full variable domain: DTGVSQNPRHKITKRGQNVTFRCDPISEHNRLYWYRQTLGQGPEFLTYFQNEAQLEKSRLLSDRFSAERPKGSFSTLEIQRTEQGDSAMYLCASSLALQGATMGYTFGSGTRLTVV.

A single count supports this clone. The genes are TRBV2 and TRBJ2-3, with a tentative D call TRBD2 (5 bases). V lost 4 bases, J lost 0 bases, and 8 bases lay in between. The V gene's germline CDR1 is SNHLY and CDR2 FYNNEI. The CDR3 runs to 14 residues. CDR3 loop: CASSAGLSTDTQYF. The CDR3 bases are TGTGCCAGCAGTGCTGGACTTAGCACAGATACGCAGTATTTT.

The chain joins TRBV18 to TRBJ1-3; 7 nucleotides align to TRBD1. CDR1 is KGHSH and CDR2 is LQKENI in the germline V gene. J lost 2 bases, V lost 3 bases, and 1 base had no gene match. The length of the CDR3 is 14 residues. Here the CDR3 reads CASSPQGAGNTIYF. The CDR3 DNA reads as TGTGCCAGCTCACCTCAGGGGGCTGGAAACACCATATATTTT. Drawing the rest from reference TRBV18 and TRBJ1-3, the complete variable domain is NAGVMQNPRHLVRRRGQEARLRCSPMKGHSHVYWYRQLPEEGLKFMVYLQKENIIDESGMPKERFSAEFPKEGPSILRIQQVVRGDSAAYFCASSPQGAGNTIYFGEGSWLTVV.

This chain joins TRBV7-3 and TRBJ2-2, with D unclear. The CDR3 is 13 amino acids. Trimming stripped 2 bases from V and 4 bases from J, with 5 bases between. Germline-derived CDR1 and CDR2 are SGHTA and FQGTGA. CDR3 bases: TGTGCCAGCAGCTTACAGGCCACCGGGGAGCTGTTTTTT. Protein product: CASSLQATGELFF.

The J gene is TRBJ2-7, the V gene TRBV6-5; 8 nucleotides line up with TRBD1. Germline V gene lookup returns CDR1 MNHEY and CDR2 SVGAGI. This CDR3 has 16 residues. The V segment lost 4 bases and the J segment 3 bases; nucleotides outside the gene matches: 11. The CDR3 region has the DNA TGTGCCAGCAGTTTTTCCAGGGGGCCCCCCGTCTACGAGCAGTACTTC. Encoded protein: CASSFSRGPPVYEQYF.

The chain is built from TRBV30 and TRBJ2-2; D remains ambiguous. This CDR3 has 15 residues. The germline V gene encodes CDR1 GTSNPN and CDR2 SVGIG (reference sequence). Trimming took off 2 bases at V and 4 bases at J, with 14 bases between the two ends. CDR3 sequence reads: CAWSRGLVSTGELFF. In DNA, the CDR3 is TGTGCCTGGAGTAGAGGTCTAGTGAGCACCGGGGAGCTGTTTTTT.

The V and J genes are TRBV7-9 and TRBJ2-3; no firm D call. The CDR3 contains 14 residues. V lost 3 bases and J 3 bases, leaving 10 bases between the germline ends. Germline V lookup: CDR1 SEHNR, CDR2 FQNEAQ (reference sequence). DNA for the CDR3: TGTGCCAGCAGCTTTCGAGAGGTAACAGATACGCAGTATTTT. Encoded protein: CASSFREVTDTQYF.

V is TRBV2 and J is TRBJ1-1; perhaps TRBD1 as D (6 bases). From germline, CDR1 is SNHLY and CDR2 FYNNEI. The CDR3 length is 12 residues. Trimming took off 8 bases at V and 8 bases at J, with 15 bases between the two ends. CDR3 in amino acids: CASRAGALEAFF. In nucleotides, the CDR3 is TGTGCCAGCCGTGCAGGGGCCCTCGAAGCTTTCTTT.

The CDR3 nucleotides are TGTGCCAGCAGCCAAGGGGTCAGGGGTGGAACTAATGAAAAACTGTTTTTT. Amino acid sequence: CASSQGVRGGTNEKLFF. The chain uses TRBV2 and TRBJ1-4, with D perhaps TRBD1 (6 bases). Trimming left V 6 bases short and J 1 base short, with 18 bases between. CDR3 length: 17 amino acids. Germline V gene sequence: CDR1 SNHLY, CDR2 FYNNEI.

The chain employs TRBV28 and TRBJ1-2; 7 nucleotides match TRBD1. The V gene end was trimmed by 6 bases and the J gene end by 1 base; junction bases not matched to a gene: 8. The V gene's germline CDR1 is MDHEN and CDR2 SYDVKM. The CDR3 covers 15 residues. DNA for the CDR3: TGTGCCAGCAGGTCGGGACAGAGCTTTAACTATGGCTACACCTTC. Its protein is CASRSGQSFNYGYTF.

This rearrangement joins TRBV24-1 to TRBJ2-7; TRBD2 matches 7 bases. The germline V gene encodes CDR1 KGHDR and CDR2 SFDVKD. J was trimmed by 1 base and V by 1 base; bases with no gene match: 12. This CDR3 region has 18 residues. The CDR3 here is CATSDFGLEPSGSYEQYF. Written as DNA, the CDR3 is TGTGCCACCAGTGATTTTGGTCTGGAACCTAGCGGATCCTACGAGCAGTACTTC.

The chain links TRBV2 to TRBJ2-2; tentative D call: TRBD2 (5 bases). V was clipped by 5 bases and J by 5 bases, with 12 bases between them. The CDR3 extends over 14 amino acids. Germline V CDR1 and CDR2: SNHLY, FYNNEI. The CDR3 protein is CASSRSGETGELFF. In nucleotides, the CDR3 is TGTGCCAGCAGTAGGAGCGGAGAGACCGGGGAGCTGTTTTTT.

This chain connects TRBV11-2 to TRBJ1-1; D perhaps matches TRBD1 (6 bases). Trimming took 4 bases from V and 6 from J, leaving 15 bases between them. The CDR3 has 14 amino acids. In germline, CDR1 is SGHAT, CDR2 FQNNGV. DNA for the CDR3: TGTGCCAGCAGCTCCCAGGGGTTTCACCCTGAAGCTTTCTTT. Protein: CASSSQGFHPEAFF.

The V and J genes are TRBV7-9 and TRBJ1-4; 8 positions agree with TRBD1. The CDR3 runs 14 residues. Looked up from germline, CDR1 is SEHNR and CDR2 is FQNEAQ (reference sequence). Trimming at V came to 3 bases and at J to 7 bases, leaving 4 bases not matched to a gene. The CDR3 sequence: CASSFGTGSEKLFF. CDR3 DNA: TGTGCCAGCAGCTTTGGGACAGGCAGTGAAAAACTGTTTTTT.

The J gene is TRBJ2-2, the V gene TRBV2; 8 nucleotides match TRBD1. V dropped 6 bases and J dropped 7; count of bases not matched to a gene: 10. The CDR3 loop spans 15 amino acids. CDR1 and CDR2 (germline): SNHLY, FYNNEI. This CDR3 reads CASRGRGHRGGELFF. The CDR3 DNA reads TGTGCCAGCAGGGGCAGGGGGCATCGGGGCGGGGAGCTGTTTTTT.

CDR3 in DNA: TGTGCCAGCAGCGGAGGGGATAACTATGGCTACACCTTC. This encodes CASSGGDNYGYTF. The V call is TRBV7-9, the J call TRBJ1-2, with D possibly being TRBD1 (5 bases). Deletions cut 5 bases from V and 1 base from J, with 8 bases between. The CDR3 loop spans 13 amino acids. Per the germline V gene, CDR1 is SEHNR and CDR2 is FQNEAQ (reference sequence).

The chain combines TRBV20-1 with TRBJ1-6; TRBD1 is a possible D gene (5 bases). From germline, CDR1 is DFQATT and CDR2 SNEGSKA (reference sequence). This CDR3 has 15 amino acids. V dropped 3 bases and J dropped 8 bases, with 17 bases sitting between them. DNA for the CDR3: TGCAGTGCTAGTTTGTGGGGCAAGGCGGATTCACCCCTCCACTTT. Residues: CSASLWGKADSPLHF.

This chain links TRBV28 with TRBJ1-5; no reliable D call. Germline CDR1 and CDR2: MDHEN and SYDVKM. Trimming shortened V by 7 bases and J by 1 base, and 17 bases separated the two germline ends. The CDR3 consists of 16 residues. The CDR3 is CASNLKEPASNQPQHF. The CDR3 nucleotides read TGTGCCAGCAACCTAAAGGAGCCCGCGAGCAATCAGCCCCAGCATTTT.

The chain links TRBV28 to TRBJ1-2; possibly TRBD1 for D (6 bases). The V end lost 3 bases, the J end lost 6 bases, and 20 bases lay between the germline ends. Germline-derived CDR1 and CDR2 are MDHEN and SYDVKM. The length of the CDR3 is 16 residues. The CDR3 DNA follows: TGTGCCAGCAGTTTCGGCGGTTCGGGGGGGCCTCATGGCTACACCTTC. Its translation: CASSFGGSGGPHGYTF.

V is TRBV10-3 and J is TRBJ2-7, with TRBD2 matching 8 bases. The CDR3 has 16 amino acids. Germline assignment: CDR1 ENHRY and CDR2 SYGVKD. The J segment lost 2 bases and the V segment lost 3 bases, leaving 9 bases of the junction unmatched. The CDR3: CAISDPQKRETYEQYF. CDR3 coding DNA: TGTGCCATCAGTGACCCCCAAAAGCGGGAGACCTACGAGCAGTACTTC.